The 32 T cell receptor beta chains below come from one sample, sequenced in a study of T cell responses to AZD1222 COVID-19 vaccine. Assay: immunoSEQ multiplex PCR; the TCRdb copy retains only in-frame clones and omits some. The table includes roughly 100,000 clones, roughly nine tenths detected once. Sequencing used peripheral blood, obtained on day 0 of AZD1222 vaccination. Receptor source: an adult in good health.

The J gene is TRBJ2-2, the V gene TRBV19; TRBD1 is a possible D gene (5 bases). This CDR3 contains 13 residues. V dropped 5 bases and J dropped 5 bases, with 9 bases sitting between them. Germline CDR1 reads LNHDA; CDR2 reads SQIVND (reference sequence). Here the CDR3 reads CASSQGWTGELFF. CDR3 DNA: TGTGCCAGTAGTCAGGGATGGACCGGGGAGCTGTTTTTT.

The DNA for the CDR3 is TGTGCCAGCAGCCAAGCCCCGGGAGTATCCTCGAATGAGCAGTTCTTC. Amino acid sequence: CASSQAPGVSSNEQFF. The V call is TRBV4-2, the J call TRBJ2-1, with a tentative D call TRBD2 (6 bases). With 1 base removed from V and 7 bases from J, the gap between germline ends came to 17 bases. Germline CDR1 and CDR2: LGHNA and YNFKEQ. The length of the CDR3 is 16 residues.

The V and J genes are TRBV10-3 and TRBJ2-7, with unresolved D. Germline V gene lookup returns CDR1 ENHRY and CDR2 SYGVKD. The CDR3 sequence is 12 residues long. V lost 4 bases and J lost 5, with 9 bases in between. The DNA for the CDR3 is TGTGCCATCAGTGCCCTTGGTAACGAGCAGTACTTC. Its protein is CAISALGNEQYF.

The CDR3 DNA reads TGTGCCAGCAGTTTGGGTAACACCTTCCCCTATGGCTACACCTTC. Its translation: CASSLGNTFPYGYTF. V usage is TRBV27 and J usage is TRBJ1-2, with no clear D. The germline V and J ends were trimmed by 3 bases and 4 bases, with 15 bases remaining between them. Germline V CDR1 and CDR2: MNHEY, SMNVEV (reference sequence). The CDR3 totals 15 residues.

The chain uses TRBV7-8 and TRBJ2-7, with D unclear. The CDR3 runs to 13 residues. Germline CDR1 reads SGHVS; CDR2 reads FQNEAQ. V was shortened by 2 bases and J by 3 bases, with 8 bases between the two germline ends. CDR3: CASSLTSYYEQYF. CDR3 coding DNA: TGTGCCAGCAGCTTAACATCCTACTACGAGCAGTACTTC.

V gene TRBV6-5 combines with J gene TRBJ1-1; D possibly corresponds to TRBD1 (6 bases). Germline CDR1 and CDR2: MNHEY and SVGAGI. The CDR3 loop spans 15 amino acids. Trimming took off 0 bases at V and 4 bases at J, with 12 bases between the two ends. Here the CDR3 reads CASSYSPRGTTEAFF. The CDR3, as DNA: TGTGCCAGCAGTTACTCCCCCAGGGGAACCACTGAAGCTTTCTTT.

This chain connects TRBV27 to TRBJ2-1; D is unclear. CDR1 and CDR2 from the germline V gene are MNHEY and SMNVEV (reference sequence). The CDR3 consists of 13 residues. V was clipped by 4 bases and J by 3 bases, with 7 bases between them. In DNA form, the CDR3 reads TGTGCCAGCAGTTATAGGCTCTACAATGAGCAGTTCTTC. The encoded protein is CASSYRLYNEQFF.

This chain's CDR3 is CASKRGNTEAFF. As DNA, the CDR3 is TGTGCCAGCAAAAGGGGGAACACTGAAGCTTTCTTT. The gene calls are TRBV3-1 (or the pseudogene TRBV3-2) and TRBJ1-1; a possible D gene is TRBD1 (5 bases). The ends were cut back, 7 bases at V and 1 base at J, with 7 bases in the middle. The CDR3 has 12 amino acids. Germline V gene data show CDR1 as LGHDT and CDR2 as YNNKEL (reference sequence).

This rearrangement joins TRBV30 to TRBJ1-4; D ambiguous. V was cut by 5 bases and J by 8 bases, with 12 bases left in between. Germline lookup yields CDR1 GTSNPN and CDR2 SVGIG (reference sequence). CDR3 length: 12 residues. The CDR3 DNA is TGTGCCTGGGGGGTGCTTAAGGAAAAACTGTTTTTT. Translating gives CAWGVLKEKLFF.

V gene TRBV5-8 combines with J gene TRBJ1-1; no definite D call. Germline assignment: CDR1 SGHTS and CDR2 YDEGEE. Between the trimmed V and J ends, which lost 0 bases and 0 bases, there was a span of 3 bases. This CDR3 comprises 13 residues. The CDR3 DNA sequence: TGTGCCAGCAGCTTGGGCATGAACACTGAAGCTTTCTTT. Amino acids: CASSLGMNTEAFF.

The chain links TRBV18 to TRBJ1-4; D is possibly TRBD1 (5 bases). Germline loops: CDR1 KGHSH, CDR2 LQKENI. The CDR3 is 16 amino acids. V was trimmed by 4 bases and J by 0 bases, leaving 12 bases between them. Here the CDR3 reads CASSRRTPSTNEKLFF. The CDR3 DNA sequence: TGTGCCAGCTCACGACGGACACCTTCAACTAATGAAAAACTGTTTTTT.

The chain's CDR3 is CASSVGLWKTGGAYEQYF. CDR3 in DNA: TGTGCCAGCAGCGTAGGTCTCTGGAAGACAGGGGGTGCCTACGAGCAGTACTTC. The chain couples TRBV9 to TRBJ2-7; 9 nucleotides line up with TRBD1. V was clipped by 0 bases and J by 2 bases; unmatched bases: 12. The CDR3 has 18 residues. Germline V lookup: CDR1 SGDLS, CDR2 YYNGEE.

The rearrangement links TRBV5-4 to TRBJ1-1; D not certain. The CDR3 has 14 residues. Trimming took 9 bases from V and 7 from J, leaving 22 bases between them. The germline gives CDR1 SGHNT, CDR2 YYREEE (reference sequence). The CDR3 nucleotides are TGTGCCACCACCTCGGGAGCCCAGGTTCGTGAAGCTTTCTTT. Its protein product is CATTSGAQVREAFF. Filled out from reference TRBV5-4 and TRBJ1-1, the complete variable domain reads ETGVTQSPTHLIKTRGQQVTLRCSSQSGHNTVSWYQQALGQGPQFIFQYYREEENGRGNFPPRFSGLQFPNYSSELNVNALELDDSALYLCATTSGAQVREAFFGQGTRLTVV.

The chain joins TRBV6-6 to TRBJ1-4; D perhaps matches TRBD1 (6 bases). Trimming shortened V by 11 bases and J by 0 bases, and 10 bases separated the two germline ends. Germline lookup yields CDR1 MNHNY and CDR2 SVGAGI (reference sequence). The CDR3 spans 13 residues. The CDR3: CAVRQATNEKLFF. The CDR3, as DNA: TGTGCCGTCCGACAGGCAACTAATGAAAAACTGTTTTTT.

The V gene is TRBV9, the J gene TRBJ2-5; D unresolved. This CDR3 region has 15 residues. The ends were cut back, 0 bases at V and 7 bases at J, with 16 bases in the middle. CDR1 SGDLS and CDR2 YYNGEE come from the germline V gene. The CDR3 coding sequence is TGTGCCAGCAGCGTAGGTTGGGTGGAATCTGCGACCCAGTACTTC. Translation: CASSVGWVESATQYF. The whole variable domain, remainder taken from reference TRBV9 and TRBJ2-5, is DSGVTQTPKHLITATGQRVTLRCSPRSGDLSVYWYQQSLDQGLQFLIQYYNGEERAKGNILERFSAQQFPDLHSELNLSSLELGDSALYFCASSVGWVESATQYFGPGTRLLVL.

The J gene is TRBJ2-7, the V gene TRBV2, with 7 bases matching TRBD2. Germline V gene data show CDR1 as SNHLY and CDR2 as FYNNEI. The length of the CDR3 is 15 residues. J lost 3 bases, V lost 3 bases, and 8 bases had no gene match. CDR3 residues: CASSDRLADFYEQYF. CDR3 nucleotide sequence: TGTGCCAGCAGTGATAGGCTAGCGGATTTCTACGAGCAGTACTTC.

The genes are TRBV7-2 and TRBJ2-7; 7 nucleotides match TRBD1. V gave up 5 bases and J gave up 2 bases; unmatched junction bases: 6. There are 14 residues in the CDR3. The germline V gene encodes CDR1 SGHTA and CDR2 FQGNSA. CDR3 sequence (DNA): TGTGCCAGCAGCCAACCGGGACAGCCCTACGAGCAGTACTTC. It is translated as CASSQPGQPYEQYF.

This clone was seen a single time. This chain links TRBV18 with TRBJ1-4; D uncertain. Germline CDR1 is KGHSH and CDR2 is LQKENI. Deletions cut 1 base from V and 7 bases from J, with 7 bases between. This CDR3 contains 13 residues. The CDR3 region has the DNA TGTGCCAGCTCACCACTAAGGGTTGAAAAACTGTTTTTT. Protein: CASSPLRVEKLFF.

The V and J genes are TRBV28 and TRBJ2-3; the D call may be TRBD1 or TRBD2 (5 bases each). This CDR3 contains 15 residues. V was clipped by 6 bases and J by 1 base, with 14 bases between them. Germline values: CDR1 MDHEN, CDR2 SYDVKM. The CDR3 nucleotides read TGTGCCAGCAGAGGACCGGGGCAGGGCACAGATACGCAGTATTTT. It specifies CASRGPGQGTDTQYF.

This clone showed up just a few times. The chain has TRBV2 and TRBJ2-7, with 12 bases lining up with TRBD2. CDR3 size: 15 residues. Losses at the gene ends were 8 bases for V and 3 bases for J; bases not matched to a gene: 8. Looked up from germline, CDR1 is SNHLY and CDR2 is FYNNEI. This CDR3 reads CASRSWTSGNYEQYF. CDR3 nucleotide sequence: TGTGCCAGCCGCAGTTGGACTAGCGGGAACTACGAGCAGTACTTC.

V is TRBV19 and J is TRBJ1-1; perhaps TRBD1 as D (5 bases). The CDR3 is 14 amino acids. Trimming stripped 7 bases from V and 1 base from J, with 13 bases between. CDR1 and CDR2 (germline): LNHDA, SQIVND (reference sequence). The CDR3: CASTFGRGNTEAFF. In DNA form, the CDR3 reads TGTGCCAGTACCTTTGGAAGGGGGAACACTGAAGCTTTCTTT.

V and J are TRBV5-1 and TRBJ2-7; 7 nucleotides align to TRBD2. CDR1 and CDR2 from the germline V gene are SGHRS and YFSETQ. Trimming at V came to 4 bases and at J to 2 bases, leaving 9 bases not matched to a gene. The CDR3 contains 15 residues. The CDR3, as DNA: TGCGCCAGCAGCCCGTTGGCTAGCGGAACCTACGAGCAGTACTTC. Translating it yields CASSPLASGTYEQYF. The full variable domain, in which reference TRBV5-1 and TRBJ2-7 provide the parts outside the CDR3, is KAGVTQTPRYLIKTRGQQVTLSCSPISGHRSVSWYQQTPGQGLQFLFEYFSETQRNKGNFPGRFSGRQFSNSRSEMNVSTLELGDSALYLCASSPLASGTYEQYFGPGTRLTVT.

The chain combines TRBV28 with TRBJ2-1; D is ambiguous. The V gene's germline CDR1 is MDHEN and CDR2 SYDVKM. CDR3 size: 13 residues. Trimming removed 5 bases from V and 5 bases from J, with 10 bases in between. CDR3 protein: CASSRTRDNEQFF. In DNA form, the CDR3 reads TGTGCCAGCAGTCGTACCCGCGACAATGAGCAGTTCTTC.

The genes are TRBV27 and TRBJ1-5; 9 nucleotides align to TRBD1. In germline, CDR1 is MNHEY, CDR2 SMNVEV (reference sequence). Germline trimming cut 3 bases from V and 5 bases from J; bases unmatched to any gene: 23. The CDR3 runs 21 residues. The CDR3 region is CASSFSGLCWGQGTADQPQHF. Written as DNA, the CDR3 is TGTGCCAGCAGTTTTTCGGGTTTATGCTGGGGACAGGGTACGGCCGATCAGCCCCAGCATTTT.

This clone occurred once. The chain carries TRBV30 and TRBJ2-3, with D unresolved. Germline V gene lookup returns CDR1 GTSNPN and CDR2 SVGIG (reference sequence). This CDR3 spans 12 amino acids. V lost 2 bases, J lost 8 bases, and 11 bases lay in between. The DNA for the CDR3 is TGTGCCTGGAGTTACGCGTTGGGTACGCAGTATTTT. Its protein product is CAWSYALGTQYF.

The CDR3 DNA follows: TGTGCCAGCTCCTTTTGGACAGACTACGAGCAGTACTTC. Protein: CASSFWTDYEQYF. V and J are TRBV18 and TRBJ2-7; weak D call: TRBD1 (6 bases). The CDR3 runs 13 residues. V lost 6 bases to trimming and J lost 3 bases, with 12 bases between them. Germline lookup yields CDR1 KGHSH and CDR2 LQKENI.

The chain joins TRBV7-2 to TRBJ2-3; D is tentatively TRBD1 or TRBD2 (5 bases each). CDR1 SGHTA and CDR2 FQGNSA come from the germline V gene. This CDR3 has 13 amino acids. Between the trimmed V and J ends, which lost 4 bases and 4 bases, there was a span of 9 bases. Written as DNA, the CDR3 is TGTGCCAGCAGCTCTCGGGGCGCAGATACGCAGTATTTT. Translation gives CASSSRGADTQYF.

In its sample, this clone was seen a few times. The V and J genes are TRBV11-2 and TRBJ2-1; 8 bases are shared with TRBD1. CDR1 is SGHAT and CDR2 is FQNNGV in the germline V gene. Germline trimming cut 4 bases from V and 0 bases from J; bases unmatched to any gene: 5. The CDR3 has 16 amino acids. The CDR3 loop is CASSSGQGRSYNEQFF. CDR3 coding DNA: TGTGCCAGCAGCTCAGGACAGGGACGCTCCTACAATGAGCAGTTCTTC.

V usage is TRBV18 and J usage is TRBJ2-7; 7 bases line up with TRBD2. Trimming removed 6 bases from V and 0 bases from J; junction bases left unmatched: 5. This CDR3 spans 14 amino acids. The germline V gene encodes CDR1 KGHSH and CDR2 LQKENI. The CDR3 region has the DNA TGTGCCAGCTCGGAAGTAGCGGGCTCCTACGAGCAGTACTTC. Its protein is CASSEVAGSYEQYF.

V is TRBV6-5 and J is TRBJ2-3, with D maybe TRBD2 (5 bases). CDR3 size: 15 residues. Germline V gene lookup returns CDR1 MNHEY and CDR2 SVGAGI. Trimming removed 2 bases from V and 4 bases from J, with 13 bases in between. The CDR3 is CASSYRTGFADTQYF. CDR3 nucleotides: TGTGCCAGCAGTTACCGAACGGGGTTTGCAGATACGCAGTATTTT.

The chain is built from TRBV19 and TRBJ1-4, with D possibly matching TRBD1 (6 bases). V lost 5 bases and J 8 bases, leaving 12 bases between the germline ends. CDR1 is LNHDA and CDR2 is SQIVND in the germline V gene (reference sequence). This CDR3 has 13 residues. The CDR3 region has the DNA TGTGCCAGTAGTGTACAGGGTTTAGAAAAACTGTTTTTT. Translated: CASSVQGLEKLFF.

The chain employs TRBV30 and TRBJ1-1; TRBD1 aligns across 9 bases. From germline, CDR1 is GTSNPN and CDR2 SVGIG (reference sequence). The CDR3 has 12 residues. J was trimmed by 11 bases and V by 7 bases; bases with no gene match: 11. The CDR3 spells CAYSRQGERAFF. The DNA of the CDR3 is TGTGCCTACTCCCGACAGGGGGAGCGTGCTTTCTTT.